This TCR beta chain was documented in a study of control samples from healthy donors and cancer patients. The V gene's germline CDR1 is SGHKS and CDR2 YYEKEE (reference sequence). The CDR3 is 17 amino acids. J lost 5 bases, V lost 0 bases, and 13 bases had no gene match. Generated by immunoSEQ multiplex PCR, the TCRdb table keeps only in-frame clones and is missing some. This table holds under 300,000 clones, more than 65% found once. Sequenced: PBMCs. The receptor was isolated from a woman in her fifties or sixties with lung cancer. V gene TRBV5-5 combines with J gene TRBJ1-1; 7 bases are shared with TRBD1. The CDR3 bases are TGTGCCAGCAGCTTGGTGGAGGGGGCGAGGGTAAGTACTGAAGCTTTCTTT. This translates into CASSLVEGARVSTEAFF.